What follows is one T cell receptor beta chain and its context. Its specific antigen is unknown. The sample holds no much larger clone one base away, and base qualities are not on file. This entry comes from a study of CD8 T cells in ankylosing spondylitis (dated by TCRdb to the late 2010s). In the study overall: T cell receptor beta repertoires were profiled in healthy donors and ankylosing spondylitis patients so that disease-linked TCR variants could be found. Peripheral blood was sampled, and synovial fluid was additionally collected from ankylosing spondylitis patients. The full study cohort was made up of 20 to 25 ankylosing spondylitis patients and some 100 healthy donors. The paper's findings and limits, for the study overall: Some of the motif variants had been reported before in the synovial fluid and blood of reactive arthritis patients, a finding that suggests common disease-initiation mechanisms. The disease-linked clones had a CD8+ phenotype and were found at relatively low frequencies in peripheral blood. According to the report, matched synovial fluid samples from ankylosing spondylitis patients were significantly enriched for the disease-linked clones. Blood from ankylosing spondylitis patients appeared to be characterized by a TCR beta motif made up of under ten highly homologous amino acid variants.

TCRdb names Illumina HiSeq 2500 as the instrument used. TCR beta libraries were prepared by quantitative 5'-RACE with molecular barcodes. The authors processed their data as follows. A new computational method based on a probabilistic model of VDJ rearrangement was used to identify disease-linked TCR variants. The public reads were run again by TCRdb, first through fastp at Q25 and then through MiXCR, and only productive beta chains were kept. Rows with a matching CDR3 protein are joined into one entry that keeps the most common DNA and genes. It is TCRdb's table, rather than the study itself, that gives the V and J calls and clone size. The sample table contains over 600,000 distinct CDR3 sequences; only one count was recorded for around 17% of them. The ten largest clonotypes hold roughly a fifth of the sample. Trimming at the junction amounts to 2 bases on V and 1 base on J, and the germline ends lie 12 bases apart. Reading from cysteine to phenylalanine, the CDR3 counts 16 amino acids. Of the read, only the CDR3 DNA is kept; its 48 bases are in frame from base 1. The germline V gene gives CDR1 as MGHRA and CDR2 as YSYEKL.

The rearranged segments are TRBV4-1 and TRBJ2-4; possibly the D gene is TRBD2, per 6 matching bases. This clonotype originated in a male donor with ankylosing spondylitis. Sample: blood, either unsorted or a sorted T cell fraction (not recorded which). Here the CDR3 is given as CASSQRLGEAKNIQYF. The nucleotide sequence reads TGCGCCAGCAGCCAAAGACTAGGAGAGGCCAAAAACATTCAGTACTTC.